This T cell receptor beta chain was recorded in a study of T cells in Graves' hyperthyroidism and ophthalmopathy. The wider study: Blood from the periphery was taken at initial diagnosis, before any treatment. Study conclusions and caveats: A model built on 13 V-J features separated ophthalmopathy from stable hyperthyroidism.

Active moderate-to-severe ophthalmopathy, Clinical Activity Score at least 3, NOSPECS at least 4, under 3 months' duration. Orbital computed tomography and thyroid ultrasound, together with serum TRAb and thyroxine and clinical symptoms, were used for diagnoses. Per the germline V gene, CDR1 is WSHSY and CDR2 is SAAADI. Trimming stripped 7 bases from V and 6 bases from J, with 11 bases between. The CDR3 is 12 residues long. The source material, RNA transcripts, was used to amplify TCR beta CDR3 regions. The HTBI set primed first-round TCR CDR3 RT-PCR. TCRdb ran MiXCR on the multiplex PCR reads and lists one entry per CDR3 protein. Among nearly 600,000 distinct CDR3 sequences listed, 14% were seen once. This clonotype appeared many times. Its specificity is unknown.

Sequenced: blood. This chain links TRBV10-2 with TRBJ2-3; D perhaps matches TRBD2 (5 bases). The receptor was isolated from a woman between 18 and 29 years old with Graves' ophthalmopathy. Here the CDR3 reads CASTPSGDTQYF. DNA of the CDR3: TGCGCCAGCACCCCGAGCGGTGATACGCAGTATTTT.